This T cell receptor (beta chain) derives from a study of T cells in Graves' hyperthyroidism and ophthalmopathy. Patients aged 18 to 65 with hyperthyroidism were newly diagnosed, with duration under 2 months. The germline CDR1 and CDR2 sequences are KGHSH and LQKENI. Trimming removed 1 base from V and 2 bases from J; junction bases left unmatched: 4. The CDR3 is 15 residues long. Amplified TCR beta CDR3 regions derived from RNA transcripts. With the HTBI primer set, the TCR CDR3 went through a first round of RT-PCR. TCRdb reprocessed the multiplex PCR reads via MiXCR and lists one record per CDR3 protein. Here the sample spans around 290,000 distinct CDR3 sequences, around 15% being singletons.

The TCR originated in a woman aged 40 to 55 with Graves' hyperthyroidism. Sequencing was done on a sample of blood. The rearrangement links TRBV18 to TRBJ1-1; 7 bases are shared with TRBD1. Written as DNA, the CDR3 is TGTGCCAGCTCACCACAGAAGGGGGCAAACACTGAAGCTTTCTTT. Amino acid sequence: CASSPQKGANTEAFF.